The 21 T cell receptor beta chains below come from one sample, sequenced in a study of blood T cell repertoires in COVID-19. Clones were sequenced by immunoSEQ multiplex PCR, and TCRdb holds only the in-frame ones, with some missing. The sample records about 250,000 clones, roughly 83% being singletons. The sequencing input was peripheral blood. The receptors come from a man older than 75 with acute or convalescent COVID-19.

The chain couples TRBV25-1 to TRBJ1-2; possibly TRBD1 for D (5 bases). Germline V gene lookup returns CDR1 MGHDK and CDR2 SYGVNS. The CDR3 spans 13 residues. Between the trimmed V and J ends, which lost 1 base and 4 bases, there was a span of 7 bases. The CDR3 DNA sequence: TGTGCCAGCAGTGAATCTACAGGCTATGGCTACACCTTC. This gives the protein CASSESTGYGYTF.

In DNA, the CDR3 is TGTGCCAGCAGCCCTCCGGGTAGGGGTAGGTACGAGCAGTACTTC. Its translation is CASSPPGRGRYEQYF. The V and J genes are TRBV5-4 and TRBJ2-7, with D perhaps TRBD1 (5 bases). V was trimmed by 4 bases and J by 4 bases, leaving 18 bases between them. The CDR3 has 15 residues. From germline, CDR1 is SGHNT and CDR2 YYREEE (reference sequence).

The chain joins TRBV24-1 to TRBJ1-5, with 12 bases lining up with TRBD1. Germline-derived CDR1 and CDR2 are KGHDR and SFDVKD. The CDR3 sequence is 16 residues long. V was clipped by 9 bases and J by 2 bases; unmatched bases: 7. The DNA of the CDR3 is TGTGCCACCGGGACAGGGGGCCCTTGGGGCAATCAGCCCCAGCATTTT. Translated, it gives CATGTGGPWGNQPQHF.

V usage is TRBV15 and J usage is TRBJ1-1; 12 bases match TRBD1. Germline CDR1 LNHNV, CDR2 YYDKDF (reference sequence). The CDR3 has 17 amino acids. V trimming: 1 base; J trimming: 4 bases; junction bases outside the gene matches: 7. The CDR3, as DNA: TGTGCCACCAGCAGAGGAGGGACAGGGGGCGTGGGCACTGAAGCTTTCTTT. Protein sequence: CATSRGGTGGVGTEAFF.

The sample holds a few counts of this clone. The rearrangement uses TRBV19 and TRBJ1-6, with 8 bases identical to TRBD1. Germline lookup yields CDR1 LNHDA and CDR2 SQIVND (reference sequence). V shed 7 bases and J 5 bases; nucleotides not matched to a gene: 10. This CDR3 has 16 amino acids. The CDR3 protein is CASTFTSGQDNSPLHF. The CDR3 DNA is TGTGCCAGTACCTTCACTTCGGGACAGGATAATTCACCCCTCCACTTT.

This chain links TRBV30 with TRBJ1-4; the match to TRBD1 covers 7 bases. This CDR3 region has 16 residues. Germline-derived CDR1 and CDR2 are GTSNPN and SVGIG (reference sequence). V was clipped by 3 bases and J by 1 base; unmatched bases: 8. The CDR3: CAWRGRGLGTNEKLFF. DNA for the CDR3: TGTGCCTGGAGGGGAAGGGGGCTGGGAACTAATGAAAAACTGTTTTTT.

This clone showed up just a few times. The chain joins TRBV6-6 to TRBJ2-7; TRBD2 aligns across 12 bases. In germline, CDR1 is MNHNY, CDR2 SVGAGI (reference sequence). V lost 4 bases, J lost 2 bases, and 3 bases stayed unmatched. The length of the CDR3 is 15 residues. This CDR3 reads CASSSTSGSTYEQYF. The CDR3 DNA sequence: TGTGCCAGCAGTTCGACTAGCGGGAGCACCTACGAGCAGTACTTC.

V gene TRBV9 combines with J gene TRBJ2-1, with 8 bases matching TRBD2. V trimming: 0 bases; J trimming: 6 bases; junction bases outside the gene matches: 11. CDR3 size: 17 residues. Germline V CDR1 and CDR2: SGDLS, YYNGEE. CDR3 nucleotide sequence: TGTGCCAGCAGCGTAGCGGGGAGCGGGAGTCGGGCCAATGAGCAGTTCTTC. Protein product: CASSVAGSGSRANEQFF.

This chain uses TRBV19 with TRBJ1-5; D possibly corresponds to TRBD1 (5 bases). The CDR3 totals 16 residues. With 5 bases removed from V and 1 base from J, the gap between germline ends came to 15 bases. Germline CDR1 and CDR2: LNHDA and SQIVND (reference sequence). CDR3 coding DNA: TGTGCCAGTAGTTCTATGGGGCACAGAAGCAATCAGCCCCAGCATTTT. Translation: CASSSMGHRSNQPQHF.

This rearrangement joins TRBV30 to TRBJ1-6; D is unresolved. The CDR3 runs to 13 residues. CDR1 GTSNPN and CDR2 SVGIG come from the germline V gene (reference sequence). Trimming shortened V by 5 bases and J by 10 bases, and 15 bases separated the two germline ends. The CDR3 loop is CAWRSQRASPLHF. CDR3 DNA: TGTGCCTGGCGATCACAGAGGGCGTCACCCCTCCACTTT. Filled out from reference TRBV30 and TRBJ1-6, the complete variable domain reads SQTIHQWPATLVQPVGSPLSLECTVEGTSNPNLYWYRQAAGRGLQLLFYSVGIGQISSEVPQNLSASRPQDRQFILSSKKLLLSDSGFYLCAWRSQRASPLHFGNGTRLTVT.

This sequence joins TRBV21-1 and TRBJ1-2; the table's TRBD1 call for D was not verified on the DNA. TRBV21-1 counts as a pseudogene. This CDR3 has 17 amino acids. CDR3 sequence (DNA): TGTGCCAGCAGCGCCCCAGGGGGCGAACAAGCTAACTATGGCTACACCTTC. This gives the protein CASSAPGGEQANYGYTF.

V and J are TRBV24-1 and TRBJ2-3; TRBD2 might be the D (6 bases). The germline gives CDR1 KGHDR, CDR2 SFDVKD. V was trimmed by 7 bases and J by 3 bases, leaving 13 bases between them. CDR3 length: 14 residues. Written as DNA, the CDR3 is TGTGCCACCAGCGCCCCCCGGGGGACAGATACGCAGTATTTT. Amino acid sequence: CATSAPRGTDTQYF.

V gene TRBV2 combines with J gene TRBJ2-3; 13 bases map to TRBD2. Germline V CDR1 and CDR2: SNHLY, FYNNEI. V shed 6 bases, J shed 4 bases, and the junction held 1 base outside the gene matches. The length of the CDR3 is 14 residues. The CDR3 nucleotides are TGTGCCAGCAGCGGACTAGCGGGAGCAGATACGCAGTATTTT. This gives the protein CASSGLAGADTQYF.

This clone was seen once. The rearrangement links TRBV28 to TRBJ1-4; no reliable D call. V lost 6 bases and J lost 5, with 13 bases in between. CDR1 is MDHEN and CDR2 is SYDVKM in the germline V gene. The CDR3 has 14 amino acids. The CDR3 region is CASRSPGPNEKLFF. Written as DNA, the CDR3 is TGTGCCAGCAGGTCACCGGGTCCCAATGAAAAACTGTTTTTT. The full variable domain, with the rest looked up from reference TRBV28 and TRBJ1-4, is DVKVTQSSRYLVKRTGEKVFLECVQDMDHENMFWYRQDPGLGLRLIYFSYDVKMKEKGDIPEGYSVSREKKERFSLILESASTNQTSMYLCASRSPGPNEKLFFGSGTQLSVL.

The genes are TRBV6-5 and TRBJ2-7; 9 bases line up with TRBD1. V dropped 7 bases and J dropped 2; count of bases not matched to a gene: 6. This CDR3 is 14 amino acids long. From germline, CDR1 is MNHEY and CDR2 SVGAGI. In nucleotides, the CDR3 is TGTGCCAGCAAAACAGGGGGCGCGGCCTACGAGCAGTACTTC. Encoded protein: CASKTGGAAYEQYF.

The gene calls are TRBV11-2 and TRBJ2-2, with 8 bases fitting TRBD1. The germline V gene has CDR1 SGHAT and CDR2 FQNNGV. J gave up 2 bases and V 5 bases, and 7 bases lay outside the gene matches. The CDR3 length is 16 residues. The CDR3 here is CASSRYGTGNTGELFF. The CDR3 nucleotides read TGTGCCAGCAGCCGTTACGGGACAGGAAACACCGGGGAGCTGTTTTTT.

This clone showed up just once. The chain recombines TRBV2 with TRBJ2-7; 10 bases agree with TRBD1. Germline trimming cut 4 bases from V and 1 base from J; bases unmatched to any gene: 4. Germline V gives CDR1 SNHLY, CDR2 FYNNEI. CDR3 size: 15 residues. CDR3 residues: CASSGRDRGSYEQYF. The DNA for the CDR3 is TGTGCCAGCAGTGGCCGGGACAGGGGTTCCTACGAGCAGTACTTC.

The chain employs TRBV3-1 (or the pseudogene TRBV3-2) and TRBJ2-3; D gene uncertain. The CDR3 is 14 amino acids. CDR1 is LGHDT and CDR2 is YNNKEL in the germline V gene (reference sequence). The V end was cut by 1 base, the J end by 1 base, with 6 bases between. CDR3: CASSQVTGTDTQYF. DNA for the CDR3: TGTGCCAGCAGCCAAGTAACGGGCACAGATACGCAGTATTTT.

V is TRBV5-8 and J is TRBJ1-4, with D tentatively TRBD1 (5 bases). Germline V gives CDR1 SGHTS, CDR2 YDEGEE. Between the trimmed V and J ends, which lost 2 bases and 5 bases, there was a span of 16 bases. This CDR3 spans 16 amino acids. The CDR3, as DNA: TGTGCCAGCAGCTTTTGGTCAAGGGGCTCAAATGAAAAACTGTTTTTT. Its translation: CASSFWSRGSNEKLFF.

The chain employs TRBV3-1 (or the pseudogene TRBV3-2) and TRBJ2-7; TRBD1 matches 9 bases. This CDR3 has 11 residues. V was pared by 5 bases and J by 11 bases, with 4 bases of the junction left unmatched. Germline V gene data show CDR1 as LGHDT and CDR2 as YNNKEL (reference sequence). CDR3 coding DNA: TGTGCCAGCAGCAACCGGGACAGGGAGTACTTC. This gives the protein CASSNRDREYF.

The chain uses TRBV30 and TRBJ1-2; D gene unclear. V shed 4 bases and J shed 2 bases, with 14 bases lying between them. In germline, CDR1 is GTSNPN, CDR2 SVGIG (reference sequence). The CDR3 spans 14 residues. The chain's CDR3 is CAWTRASGNYGYTF. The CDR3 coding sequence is TGTGCCTGGACCCGAGCGAGTGGGAACTATGGCTACACCTTC.